A selection of T cell receptor beta chains follows, all from one sample in a study of cytomegalovirus exposure and HLA in healthy donors. Method: immunoSEQ multiplex PCR; TCRdb's copy keeps in-frame clones and lacks some. This table holds about 150,000 clones, roughly 89% found once. Sequencing used PBMCs. These receptor sequences come from a young woman in good health and CMV-seropositive. Both conserved end residues are part of each CDR3. Each record gives: V gene, D gene, clone size, J gene, CDR3 DNA, CDR3 protein. The D gene is left open where the match is weak. Part of the rows lack a size; the others show once, few, many or a class for expanded clones.

v_call: TRBV7-2; d_call: TRBD1; clone_size: .; j_call: TRBJ1-1; cdr3_nt: TGTGCCAGCAGCTTAGGACAGGGGACTGAAGCTTTCTTT; cdr3_aa: CASSLGQGTEAFF
v_call: TRBV7-3; d_call: TRBD2; clone_size: .; j_call: TRBJ2-7; cdr3_nt: TGTGCCAGCAGCCGCCTAGCGGGGGGATCCTACGAGCAGTACTTC; cdr3_aa: CASSRLAGGSYEQYF
v_call: TRBV7-9; d_call: TRBD2; clone_size: .; j_call: TRBJ2-3; cdr3_nt: TGTGCCAGCAGCTTAGGACTAGCGGGGGGCACAGATACGCAGTATTTT; cdr3_aa: CASSLGLAGGTDTQYF
v_call: TRBV6-5; d_call: .; clone_size: .; j_call: TRBJ1-5; cdr3_nt: TGTGCCAGCAGTTCCGGGGGATTTAGCAATCAGCCCCAGCATTTT; cdr3_aa: CASSSGGFSNQPQHF
v_call: TRBV5-1; d_call: .; clone_size: .; j_call: TRBJ2-5; cdr3_nt: TGCGCCAGCAGCTTGACTTACTACCGAGAGACCCAGTACTTC; cdr3_aa: CASSLTYYRETQYF
v_call: TRBV19; d_call: TRBD2; clone_size: many; j_call: TRBJ2-1; cdr3_nt: TGTGCCAGTAGTCCCGGGACTAGCGGTTACAATGAGCAGTTCTTC; cdr3_aa: CASSPGTSGYNEQFF
v_call: TRBV7-9; d_call: .; clone_size: .; j_call: TRBJ1-6; cdr3_nt: TGTGCCAGCAGCTTAAAGTCTGTACCTACGGAGGATTCACCCCTCCACTTT; cdr3_aa: CASSLKSVPTEDSPLHF
v_call: TRBV4-2; d_call: TRBD2; clone_size: .; j_call: TRBJ2-7; cdr3_nt: TGTGCCAGCAGCCAAGAACTAACGGGGGGTAAACCCTACGAGCAGTACTTC; cdr3_aa: CASSQELTGGKPYEQYF
v_call: TRBV27; d_call: .; clone_size: .; j_call: TRBJ2-7; cdr3_nt: TGTGCCAGCAGTTACGGGGGTAACAACGAGCAGTACTTC; cdr3_aa: CASSYGGNNEQYF
v_call: TRBV4-1; d_call: TRBD2; clone_size: .; j_call: TRBJ2-1; cdr3_nt: TGCGCCAGCAGCCAAGGCGGACTAGCGGGGGGCAATGAGCAGTTCTTC; cdr3_aa: CASSQGGLAGGNEQFF
v_call: TRBV6-5; d_call: TRBD1; clone_size: once; j_call: TRBJ1-2; cdr3_nt: TGTGCCAGCATCAGAGGACAGGGGGCGGGAGGCTACACCTTC; cdr3_aa: CASIRGQGAGGYTF
v_call: TRBV7-6; d_call: TRBD1; clone_size: .; j_call: TRBJ1-1; cdr3_nt: TGTGCCAGCAGCCCCTGGACAGGGGCCGCCAACACTGAAGCTTTCTTT; cdr3_aa: CASSPWTGAANTEAFF
v_call: TRBV5-8; d_call: TRBD1; clone_size: .; j_call: TRBJ2-7; cdr3_nt: TGTGCCAGCAGTCTGGGACAGGGGCTGACCTACGAGCAGTACTTC; cdr3_aa: CASSLGQGLTYEQYF
v_call: TRBV4-2; d_call: .; clone_size: .; j_call: TRBJ2-7; cdr3_nt: TGTGCCAGCAGCCAAGGTTTTTCGGGGTCTTCCTACGAGCAGTACTTC; cdr3_aa: CASSQGFSGSSYEQYF
v_call: TRBV7-6; d_call: TRBD2; clone_size: .; j_call: TRBJ2-6; cdr3_nt: TGTGCCAGCAGTGGGACTAGCGGGGGCTCTGGGGCCAACGTCCTGACTTTC; cdr3_aa: CASSGTSGGSGANVLTF
v_call: TRBV19; d_call: TRBD2; clone_size: .; j_call: TRBJ2-3; cdr3_nt: TGTGCCAGTAGGATACGGGGGGGCCGGGTGGATACGCAGTATTTT; cdr3_aa: CASRIRGGRVDTQYF
v_call: TRBV4-3; d_call: .; clone_size: .; j_call: TRBJ2-1; cdr3_nt: TGCGCCAGCAGCCAAGAATGGGGGCGGAATGAGCAGTTCTTC; cdr3_aa: CASSQEWGRNEQFF
v_call: TRBV19; d_call: .; clone_size: .; j_call: TRBJ1-1; cdr3_nt: TGTGCCAGTAGTATAGGCGGGTATGAAGCTTTCTTT; cdr3_aa: CASSIGGYEAFF
v_call: TRBV6-5; d_call: .; clone_size: .; j_call: TRBJ2-2; cdr3_nt: TGTGCCAGCAGTTACCGGACAGGGAGGGCCGGGGAGCTGTTTTTT; cdr3_aa: CASSYRTGRAGELFF
v_call: TRBV7-9; d_call: TRBD1; clone_size: once; j_call: TRBJ2-5; cdr3_nt: TGTGCCAGCAGCCCCAGGGGGCTTGAGACCCAGTACTTC; cdr3_aa: CASSPRGLETQYF
v_call: TRBV27; d_call: .; clone_size: .; j_call: TRBJ1-1; cdr3_nt: TGTGCCAGCAGTGCAGGGCTGAACACTGAAGCTTTCTTT; cdr3_aa: CASSAGLNTEAFF
v_call: TRBV30; d_call: .; clone_size: .; j_call: TRBJ1-4; cdr3_nt: TGTGCCTGGAGTGGCGGGGGGAGTTATGAAAAACTGTTTTTT; cdr3_aa: CAWSGGGSYEKLFF
v_call: TRBV28; d_call: .; clone_size: .; j_call: TRBJ1-5; cdr3_nt: TGTGCCAGCGTCCGAGTGGGCAATCAGCCCCAGCATTTT; cdr3_aa: CASVRVGNQPQHF
v_call: TRBV9; d_call: .; clone_size: .; j_call: TRBJ2-3; cdr3_nt: TGTGCCAGCAGCGTAGGTCGGGGGGCGACGACAGATACGCAGTATTTT; cdr3_aa: CASSVGRGATTDTQYF
v_call: TRBV7-3; d_call: .; clone_size: .; j_call: TRBJ2-1; cdr3_nt: TGTGCCAGCAGCTTACCGGGTCAAGGGGCTTACAATGAGCAGTTCTTC; cdr3_aa: CASSLPGQGAYNEQFF
v_call: TRBV27; d_call: .; clone_size: once; j_call: TRBJ1-1; cdr3_nt: TGTGCCAGCAGTTTATTAAGGGGAAACACTGAAGCTTTCTTT; cdr3_aa: CASSLLRGNTEAFF
v_call: TRBV6-5; d_call: TRBD1; clone_size: .; j_call: TRBJ2-7; cdr3_nt: TGTGCCAGCAGTGAAGTGACAGGGGGGCAGTACTTC; cdr3_aa: CASSEVTGGQYF
v_call: TRBV6-5; d_call: TRBD2; clone_size: .; j_call: TRBJ2-3; cdr3_nt: TGTGCCAGCAGTTACGATGGACTAGCGGGGGCAGATACGCAGTATTTT; cdr3_aa: CASSYDGLAGADTQYF
v_call: TRBV6-5; d_call: TRBD1; clone_size: .; j_call: TRBJ2-5; cdr3_nt: TGTGCCAGCAGTTCCCCGGACAGGGGAGAGACCCAGTACTTC; cdr3_aa: CASSSPDRGETQYF
v_call: TRBV18; d_call: TRBD1; clone_size: .; j_call: TRBJ2-7; cdr3_nt: TGTGCCAGCTCACCAATCGGGACAGGGGGCTGGTACGAGCAGTACTTC; cdr3_aa: CASSPIGTGGWYEQYF
v_call: TRBV28; d_call: TRBD1; clone_size: .; j_call: TRBJ1-5; cdr3_nt: TGTGCCAGCCGGGGACAGGTGGCCCAGCCCCAGCATTTT; cdr3_aa: CASRGQVAQPQHF
v_call: TRBV6-5; d_call: TRBD1; clone_size: few; j_call: TRBJ2-1; cdr3_nt: TGTGCCAGCAGCAACCGGGACAGCTACAATGAGCAGTTCTTC; cdr3_aa: CASSNRDSYNEQFF
v_call: TRBV7-2; d_call: TRBD1; clone_size: .; j_call: TRBJ1-1; cdr3_nt: TGTGCCAGCAGCACAAGGACAGGGGTCAACACTGAAGCTTTCTTT; cdr3_aa: CASSTRTGVNTEAFF
v_call: TRBV6-1; d_call: .; clone_size: once; j_call: TRBJ1-5; cdr3_nt: TGTGCCAGCACTATCCAGGTTAGCAATCAGCCCCAGCATTTT; cdr3_aa: CASTIQVSNQPQHF
v_call: TRBV5-1; d_call: .; clone_size: .; j_call: TRBJ1-2; cdr3_nt: TGCGCCAGCAGCTCGAGTCGGGACTACACCTTC; cdr3_aa: CASSSSRDYTF
v_call: TRBV5-4; d_call: TRBD2; clone_size: .; j_call: TRBJ2-1; cdr3_nt: TGTGCCAGCAGCCCAGGTGGTAGGGCGGGGGGGAATGAGCAGTTCTTC; cdr3_aa: CASSPGGRAGGNEQFF
v_call: TRBV7-9; d_call: .; clone_size: .; j_call: TRBJ2-1; cdr3_nt: TGTGCCAGCAGCCCCCAATGGCGGACTTTTCGCTCCTACAATGAGCAGTTCTTC; cdr3_aa: CASSPQWRTFRSYNEQFF
v_call: TRBV14; d_call: .; clone_size: .; j_call: TRBJ2-1; cdr3_nt: TGTGCCAGCACGAGCACAGGGAGTTCCTACAATGAGCAGTTCTTC; cdr3_aa: CASTSTGSSYNEQFF
v_call: TRBV7-6; d_call: TRBD2; clone_size: .; j_call: TRBJ2-3; cdr3_nt: TGTGCCAGCAGCTTAGGGGGGGGGATTGCGGCAGATACGCAGTATTTT; cdr3_aa: CASSLGGGIAADTQYF
v_call: TRBV19; d_call: .; clone_size: .; j_call: TRBJ1-1; cdr3_nt: TGTGCCACCATCTTAGGGGGGGGCTACACTGAAGCTTTCTTT; cdr3_aa: CATILGGGYTEAFF
v_call: TRBV9; d_call: .; clone_size: .; j_call: TRBJ1-1; cdr3_nt: TGTGCCAGCAGCCTCCGTTTGAACACTGAAGCTTTCTTT; cdr3_aa: CASSLRLNTEAFF
v_call: TRBV6-8; d_call: .; clone_size: .; j_call: TRBJ1-4; cdr3_nt: TGTGCCAGCAGTTTGGGCAGCCCTAATGAAAAACTGTTTTTT; cdr3_aa: CASSLGSPNEKLFF
v_call: TRBV30; d_call: .; clone_size: .; j_call: TRBJ1-3; cdr3_nt: TGTGCCTGGGGAGGTCAGGGAGGATCTGGAAACACCATATATTTT; cdr3_aa: CAWGGQGGSGNTIYF